This TCR beta chain was captured by sequencing in a study of T-cell memory formation after mild COVID-19. Study information: Largely, TCR clusters stayed within a single donor.

5'RACE primed from the constant segment yielded TCR alpha and TCR beta cDNA libraries bearing sample barcodes and UMIs. TCRdb reanalysed the 5' RACE reads using MiXCR and keeps one entry per CDR3 protein. The sample lists 400,000 to 550,000 distinct CDR3 sequences, 25% seen once, with roughly an eighth in the top ten. The study, taken as a whole, reports: Contracting clones localized mainly to CM and EM when CD4+ and mainly to EMRA when CD8+. Clones contracting day 15 to 85 were balanced CD4/CD8; later expanders leaned CD4+.

Trimming took off 1 base at V and 4 bases at J, with 13 bases between the two ends. Germline V gene lookup returns CDR1 SGHVS and CDR2 FNYEAQ. The CDR3 length is 15 residues. About this clonotype itself: Its cognate antigen is unknown.

The TCR originated in an adult woman who had mild COVID-19 (a few samples of this study predate the infection). Cell type and time point are not known. The sample comprised PBMCs or a T cell subset sorted from them (not recorded which). This rearrangement joins TRBV7-6 to TRBJ1-1; TRBD1 is a possible D gene (5 bases). The CDR3 spells CASSLGTGGGTEAFF. CDR3 nucleotide sequence: TGTGCCAGCAGCTTAGGGACCGGGGGAGGCACTGAAGCTTTCTTT.